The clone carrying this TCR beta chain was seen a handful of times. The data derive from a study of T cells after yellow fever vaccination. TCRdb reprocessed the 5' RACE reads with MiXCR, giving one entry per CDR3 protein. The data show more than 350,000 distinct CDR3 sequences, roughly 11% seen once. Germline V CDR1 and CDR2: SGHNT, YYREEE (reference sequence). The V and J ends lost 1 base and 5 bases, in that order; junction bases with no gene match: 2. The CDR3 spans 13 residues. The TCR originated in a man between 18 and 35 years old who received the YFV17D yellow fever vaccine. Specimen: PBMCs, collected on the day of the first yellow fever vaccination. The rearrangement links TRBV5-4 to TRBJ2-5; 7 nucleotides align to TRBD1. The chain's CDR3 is CASSLWDSETQYF. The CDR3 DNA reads TGTGCCAGCAGCTTGTGGGACAGCGAGACCCAGTACTTC.